What follows is one TCR beta chain and its context. This receptor's antigen is unknown. It has no much larger one-base neighbor in the sample; base qualities were not kept. This record comes from a study of blood T cell repertoires in COVID-19 (dated by TCRdb to 2020 to 2022). Describing the broader study: Collaborator samples came from the United States, Italy and Spain and covered acute and convalescent phases of COVID-19. Subjects who had been exposed to COVID-19, were actively infected with it, or had recovered from it provided the deeply sampled blood TCRbeta repertoires that made up the dataset. The samples were drawn from the first 160 participants of the ongoing ImmuneRACE study and from some 1,300 subjects provided by 6 global collaborators. The repertoires were released in a freely available public database meant as a resource for research on the immune response to SARS-CoV-2. The material from the prospective study consisted of cDNA or gDNA derived from T cells, B-cell-depleted T cells, or PBMCs. Where available, HLA class I and class II types were obtained from metadata supplied by the sample provider rather than from assay-based typing. A de-identified subject ID, COVID-19 status, age in years and sex were almost always included in the sample metadata.

Beyond this particular receptor, the publication reports: Clinical and demographic metadata were provided uncurated, with the amount varying by source and participant.

Participants in the prospective study were aged about 18 to 95 years, lived in 24 United States geographic areas, and enrolled through a virtual design. Cohort assignment in the prospective study relied on participant-reported clinical history from a screening survey and a study questionnaire. Exposed participants had been in contact, within 2 weeks of entering the study, with a person who had a PCR-confirmed or clinician-diagnosed case of COVID-19. In the prospective study, whole blood, serum and a nasopharyngeal or oropharyngeal swab were collected from each participant by mobile phlebotomists. Participants in the prospective study had the option to provide additional blood draws and questionnaires over a roughly 2-month period. Prospective study blood samples were shipped either frozen or at room temperature before DNA extraction. TCRbeta CDR3 regions were amplified from genomic DNA by means of the immunoSEQ Assay, a bias-controlled multiplex PCR. The original pipeline was this. The number of nucleated cells in each sample was estimated from the amplification of reference gene primers within the assay. Sequence reads were collapsed and filtered to measure the absolute abundance of every unique TCRbeta CDR3 rearrangement. For each sample, productive Simpson clonality was calculated by taking the square root of Simpson's diversity index across productive rearrangements. TCRdb obtained this table from immuneACCESS and retained in-frame rearrangements with V and J assigned. These tables miss some clones; where compared with another copy, unresolved V genes account for less than half of the shortfall, and the remainder is unexplained. Clonal size and the V and J genes are those of that table, whereas D and trimming came from the DNA. The sample table holds some 340,000 clones, of which around nine tenths were seen once. Roughly 3.9% of the sample goes to the ten largest clones.

V lost 3 bases and J lost 6 bases; the stretch between them is 11 bases long. For CDR1 and CDR2, the germline V gene (reference sequence) lists LNHNV and YYDKDF. The CDR3 goes from the cysteine to the phenylalanine over 13 residues. Solely the CDR3 DNA is kept, with 39 bases framed from the first base. The TCR sequence derives from a woman aged 25 to 45 who had been exposed to COVID-19. The chain links TRBV15 with TRBJ1-1; TRBD1 is a weak D gene call, 6 bases matching. The specimen sequenced was PBMCs or T cells enriched from blood (not recorded which). Here the CDR3 is given as CATSRSGEPEAFF. The nucleotide sequence reads as follows: TGTGCCACCAGCAGGTCAGGGGAACCTGAAGCTTTCTTT.